The T cell receptor beta chain described here comes from a study of control samples from healthy donors and cancer patients. TCRdb keeps only in-frame clones here, not all; method: immunoSEQ multiplex PCR. Among about 86,000 clones, 85% to 95% were seen once, and the ten largest hold about 5%. This CDR3 is 13 amino acids long. Germline V gene data show CDR1 as MNHEY and CDR2 as SVGAGI. Trimming cost V 6 bases and J 2 bases, with 10 bases left between them. The rearrangement joins TRBV6-5 to TRBJ1-1; D gene unclear. The sequence derives from a woman between 18 and 29 years old in good health. Sequencing used blood. The CDR3 reads CASRDVRNTEAFF. The CDR3 DNA is TGTGCCAGCAGAGATGTCCGAAACACTGAAGCTTTCTTT.